This TCR beta chain was observed in a study of cytomegalovirus exposure and HLA in healthy donors. The CDR3 runs 11 residues. Germline V lookup: CDR1 DFQATT, CDR2 SNEGSKA (reference sequence). Study outcomes and limitations: In a later analysis, HLA-associated TCR beta chains were more clonally expanded than equally common others. The study found most TCR sequences rare, yet found some public TCRs in many donors. Later analysis identified a missense DCLRE1C variant that was linked to TCR beta V- and J-gene trimming. Later on, an analysis showed TCR association rates differing by HLA locus, with DRB1 the most and HLA-C the fewest.

Primers: 60 Vbeta forward and 13 Jbeta reverse. Data came from immunoSEQ multiplex PCR; TCRdb stores just in-frame clones and leaves some out. The sample contains about 130,000 clones, roughly 79% of which appear only once. Note on this clone: Antigen: not known.

The sequence was collected from a male donor in good health and CMV-seronegative. Input material: PBMCs. The chain uses TRBV20-1 and TRBJ2-1, with D maybe TRBD1 (6 bases). CDR3 sequence reads: CSGRGWNEQFF. In nucleotides, the CDR3 is TGCAGCGGCAGGGGTTGGAATGAGCAGTTCTTC.